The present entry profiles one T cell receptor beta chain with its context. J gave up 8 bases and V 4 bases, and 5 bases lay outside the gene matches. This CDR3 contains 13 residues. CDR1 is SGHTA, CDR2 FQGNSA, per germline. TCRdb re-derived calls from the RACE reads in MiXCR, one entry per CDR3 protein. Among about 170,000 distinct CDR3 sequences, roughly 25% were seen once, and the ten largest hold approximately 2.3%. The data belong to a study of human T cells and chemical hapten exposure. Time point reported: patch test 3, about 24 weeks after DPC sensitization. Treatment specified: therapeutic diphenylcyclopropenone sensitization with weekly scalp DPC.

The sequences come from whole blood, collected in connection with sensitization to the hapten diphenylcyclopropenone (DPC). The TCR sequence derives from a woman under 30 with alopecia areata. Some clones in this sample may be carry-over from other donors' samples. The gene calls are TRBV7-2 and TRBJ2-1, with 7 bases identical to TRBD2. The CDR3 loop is CASSSRLAHEQFF. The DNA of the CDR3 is TGTGCCAGCAGCTCGAGACTAGCCCATGAGCAGTTCTTC.